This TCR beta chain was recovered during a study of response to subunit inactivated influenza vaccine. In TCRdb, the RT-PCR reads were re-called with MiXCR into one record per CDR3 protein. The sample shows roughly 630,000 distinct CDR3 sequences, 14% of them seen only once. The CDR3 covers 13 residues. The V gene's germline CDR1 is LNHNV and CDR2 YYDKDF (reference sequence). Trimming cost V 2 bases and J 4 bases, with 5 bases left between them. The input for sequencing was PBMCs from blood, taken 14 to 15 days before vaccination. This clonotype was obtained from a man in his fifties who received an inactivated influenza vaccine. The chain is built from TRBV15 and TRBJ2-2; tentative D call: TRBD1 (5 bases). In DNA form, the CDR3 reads TGTGCCACCAGCAGAACAGGCACCGGGGAGCTGTTTTTT. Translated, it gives CATSRTGTGELFF.